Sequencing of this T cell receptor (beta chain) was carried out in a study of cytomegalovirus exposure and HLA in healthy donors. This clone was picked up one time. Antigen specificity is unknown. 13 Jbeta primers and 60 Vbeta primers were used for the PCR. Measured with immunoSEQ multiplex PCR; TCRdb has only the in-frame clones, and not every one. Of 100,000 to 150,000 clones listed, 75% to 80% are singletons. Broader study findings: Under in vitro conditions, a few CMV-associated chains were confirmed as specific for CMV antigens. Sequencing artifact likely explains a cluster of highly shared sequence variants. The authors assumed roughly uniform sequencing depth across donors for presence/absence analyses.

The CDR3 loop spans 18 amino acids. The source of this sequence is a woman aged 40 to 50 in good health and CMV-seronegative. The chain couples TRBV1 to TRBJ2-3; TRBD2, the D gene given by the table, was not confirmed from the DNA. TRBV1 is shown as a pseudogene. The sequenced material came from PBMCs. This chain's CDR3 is CTSSQAPPLAGGSDTQYF. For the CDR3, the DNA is TGCACCAGCAGCCAAGCCCCCCCGCTAGCGGGAGGTTCAGATACGCAGTATTTT.